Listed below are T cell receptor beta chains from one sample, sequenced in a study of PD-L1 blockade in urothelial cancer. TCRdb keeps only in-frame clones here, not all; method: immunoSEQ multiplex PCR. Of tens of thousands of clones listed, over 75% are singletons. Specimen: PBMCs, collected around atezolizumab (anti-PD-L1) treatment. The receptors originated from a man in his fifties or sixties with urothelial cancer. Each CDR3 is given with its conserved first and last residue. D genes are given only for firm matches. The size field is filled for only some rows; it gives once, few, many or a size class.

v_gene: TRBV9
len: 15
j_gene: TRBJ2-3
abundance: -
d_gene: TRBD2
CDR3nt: TGTGCCAGCAGCGTACTAGCGGCTAGCACAGATACGCAGTATTTT
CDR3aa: CASSVLAASTDTQYF

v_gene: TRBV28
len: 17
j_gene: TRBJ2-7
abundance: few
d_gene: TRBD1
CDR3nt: TGTGCCAGCAGTTTATCTGGTCTCAGGGGGCGCGGACACGAGCAGTACTTC
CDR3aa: CASSLSGLRGRGHEQYF

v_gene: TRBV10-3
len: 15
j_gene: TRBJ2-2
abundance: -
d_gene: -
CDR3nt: TGTGCCGCAATGGAACCAGGGTATGACACCGGGGAGCTGTTTTTT
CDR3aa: CAAMEPGYDTGELFF

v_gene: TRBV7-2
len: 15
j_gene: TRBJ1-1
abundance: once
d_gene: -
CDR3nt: TGTGCCAGCAGCTTAGCGGGGGGGGTGAACACTGAAGCTTTCTTT
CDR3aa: CASSLAGGVNTEAFF

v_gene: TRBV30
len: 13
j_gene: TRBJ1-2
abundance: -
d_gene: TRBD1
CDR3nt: TGTGCCTGGAGTCCCGGGACAGGGTATGGCTACACCTTC
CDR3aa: CAWSPGTGYGYTF

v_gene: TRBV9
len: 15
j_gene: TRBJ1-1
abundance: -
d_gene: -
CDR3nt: TGTGCCAGCAGCGTAGGGGGCAGGAGGAACACTGAAGCTTTCTTT
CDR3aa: CASSVGGRRNTEAFF

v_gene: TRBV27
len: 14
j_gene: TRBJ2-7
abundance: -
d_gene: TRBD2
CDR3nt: TGTGCCAGCAGTTTGCAGCGGGAATGGTACGAGCAGTACTTC
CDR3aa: CASSLQREWYEQYF

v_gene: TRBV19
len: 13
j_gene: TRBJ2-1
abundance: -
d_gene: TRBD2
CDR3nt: TGTGCCAGTAGTACTAGCGGTTACAATGAGCAGTTCTTC
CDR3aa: CASSTSGYNEQFF

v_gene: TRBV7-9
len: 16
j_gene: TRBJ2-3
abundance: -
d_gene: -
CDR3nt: TGTGCCAGCAGCTTAGTAACTAGCTGGGACACAGATACGCAGTATTTT
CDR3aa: CASSLVTSWDTDTQYF

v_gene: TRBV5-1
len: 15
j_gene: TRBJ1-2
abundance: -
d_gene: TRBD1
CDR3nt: TGCGCCAGCAGCTTAACCGGGACAGCATTTTATGGCTACACCTTC
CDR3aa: CASSLTGTAFYGYTF

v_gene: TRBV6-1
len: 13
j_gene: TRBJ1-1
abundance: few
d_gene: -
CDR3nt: TGTGCCAGCAGGGTGACAGTGAACACTGAAGCTTTCTTT
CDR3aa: CASRVTVNTEAFF

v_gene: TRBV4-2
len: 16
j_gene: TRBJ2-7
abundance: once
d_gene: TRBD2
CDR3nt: TGTGCCAGCAGCCAAGAACTAGCGGGAGGGCTCTACGAGCAGTACTTC
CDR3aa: CASSQELAGGLYEQYF

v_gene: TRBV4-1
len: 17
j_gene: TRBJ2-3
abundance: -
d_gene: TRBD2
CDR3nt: TGCGCCAGCAGCCCGATCGTGGAGCGGGGGGGCGAAGGTACGCAGTATTTT
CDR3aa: CASSPIVERGGEGTQYF

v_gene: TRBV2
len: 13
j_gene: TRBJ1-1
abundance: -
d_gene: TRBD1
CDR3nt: TGTGCCAGCAAGGGACAGCCAAACACTGAAGCTTTCTTT
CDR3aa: CASKGQPNTEAFF

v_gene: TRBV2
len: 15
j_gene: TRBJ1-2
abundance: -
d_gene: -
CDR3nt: TGTGCCAGCAGCCCCGATGGGGCAGCTAACTATGGCTACACCTTC
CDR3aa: CASSPDGAANYGYTF

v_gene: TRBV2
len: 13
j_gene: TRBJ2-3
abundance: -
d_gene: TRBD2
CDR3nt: TGTGCCGACAGGACTAGCAGCGCAGATACGCAGTATTTT
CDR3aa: CADRTSSADTQYF

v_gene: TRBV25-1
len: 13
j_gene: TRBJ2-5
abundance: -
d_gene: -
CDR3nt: TGTGCCAGCAGTACTCGGGCGGGGGAGACCCAGTACTTC
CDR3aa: CASSTRAGETQYF

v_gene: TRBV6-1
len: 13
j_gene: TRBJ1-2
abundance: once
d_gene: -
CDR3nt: TGTGCCAGCAGTGATCCGACAGCATATGGCTACACCTTC
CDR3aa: CASSDPTAYGYTF

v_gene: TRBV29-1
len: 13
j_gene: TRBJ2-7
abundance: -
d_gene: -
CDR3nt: TGCAGCGCCTCCCGAGTTAATTCGTACGAGCAGTACTTC
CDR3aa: CSASRVNSYEQYF

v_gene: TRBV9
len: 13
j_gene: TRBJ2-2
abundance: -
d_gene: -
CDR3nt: TGTGCCAGCAGCCCTGTTAGTACCGGGGAGCTGTTTTTT
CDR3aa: CASSPVSTGELFF

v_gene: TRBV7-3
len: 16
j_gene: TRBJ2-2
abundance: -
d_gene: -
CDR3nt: TGTGCCAGCAGCTTAAGGGCAGGGCAGGGCACCGGGGAGCTGTTTTTT
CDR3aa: CASSLRAGQGTGELFF

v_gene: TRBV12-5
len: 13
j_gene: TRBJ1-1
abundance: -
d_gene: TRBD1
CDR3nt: TGTGCTAGTGGTTTGGTACAGGGGGCCTCGGCTTTCTTT
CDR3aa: CASGLVQGASAFF

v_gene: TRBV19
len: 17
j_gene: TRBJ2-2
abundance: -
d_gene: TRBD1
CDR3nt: TGTGCCAGTAGTATAAGATTAGACAGGGTTAACACCGGGGAGCTGTTTTTT
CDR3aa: CASSIRLDRVNTGELFF

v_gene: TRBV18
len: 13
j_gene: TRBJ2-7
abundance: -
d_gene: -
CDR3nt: TGTGCCAGCTCACCAAGTGGGGGCGCCGAGCAGTACTTC
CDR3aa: CASSPSGGAEQYF

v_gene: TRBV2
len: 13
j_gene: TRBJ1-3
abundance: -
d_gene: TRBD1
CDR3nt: TGTGCCAGCAGACGGGACAGAGGAAACACCATATATTTT
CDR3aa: CASRRDRGNTIYF

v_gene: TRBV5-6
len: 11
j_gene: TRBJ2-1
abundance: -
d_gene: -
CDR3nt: TGTGCCAGCAGCTTCTCCGATGAGCAGTTCTTC
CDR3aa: CASSFSDEQFF

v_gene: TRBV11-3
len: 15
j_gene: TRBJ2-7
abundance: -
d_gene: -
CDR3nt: TGTGCCAGCAGCCTTGTAAGGACAGTGGAACCCGAGCAGTACTTC
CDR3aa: CASSLVRTVEPEQYF

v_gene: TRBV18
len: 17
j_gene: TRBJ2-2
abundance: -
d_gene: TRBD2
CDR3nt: TGTGCCAGCTCACCGACTCGTAGCGGGAGGGCCACCGGGGAGCTGTTTTTT
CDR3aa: CASSPTRSGRATGELFF

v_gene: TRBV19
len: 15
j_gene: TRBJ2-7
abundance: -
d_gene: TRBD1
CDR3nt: TGTGCCAGTAGAGATTACCGGGACAGAGGCTACGAGCAGTACTTC
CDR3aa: CASRDYRDRGYEQYF

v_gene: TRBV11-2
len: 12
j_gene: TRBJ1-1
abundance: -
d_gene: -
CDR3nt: TGTGCCAGCAGCTTAGCGGCCAGGGGATCTTTCTTT
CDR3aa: CASSLAARGSFF

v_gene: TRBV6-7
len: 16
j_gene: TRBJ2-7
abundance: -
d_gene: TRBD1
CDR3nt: TGTGCCAGCAGCCTGCCCCCGGGACAGCGACCTCAGGAGCAGTACTTC
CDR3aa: CASSLPPGQRPQEQYF

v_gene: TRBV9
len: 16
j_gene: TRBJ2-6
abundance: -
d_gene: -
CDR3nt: TGTGCCAGCAGCACTAGCAGAAGCTCTGGGGCCAACGTCCTGACTTTC
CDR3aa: CASSTSRSSGANVLTF

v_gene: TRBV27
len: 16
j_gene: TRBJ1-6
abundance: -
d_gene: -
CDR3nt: TGTGCCAGCAGTTTAAACAGGGTGGGGGATAATTCACCCCTCCACTTT
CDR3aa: CASSLNRVGDNSPLHF

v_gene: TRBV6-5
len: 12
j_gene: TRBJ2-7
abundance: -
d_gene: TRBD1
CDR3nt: TGTGCCAGCAAGGCAGGGGGCTACGAGCAGTACTTC
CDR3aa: CASKAGGYEQYF

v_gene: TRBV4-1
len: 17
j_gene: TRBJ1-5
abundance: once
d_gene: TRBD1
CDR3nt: TGCGCCAGCTCTTCGGGGACAGTCAGATATAGCAATCAGCCCCAGCATTTT
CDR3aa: CASSSGTVRYSNQPQHF

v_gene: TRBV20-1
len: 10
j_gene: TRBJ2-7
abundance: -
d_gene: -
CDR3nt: TGCAGTGCTCTAGAGTACGAGCAGTACTTC
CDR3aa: CSALEYEQYF

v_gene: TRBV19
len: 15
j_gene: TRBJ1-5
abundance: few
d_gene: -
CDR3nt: TGTGCCAGTAGCACATTAGGAGTGACCAATCAGCCCCAGCATTTT
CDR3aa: CASSTLGVTNQPQHF

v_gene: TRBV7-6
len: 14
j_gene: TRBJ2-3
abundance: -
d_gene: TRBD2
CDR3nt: TGTGCCAGCAGCTATCGGGGGGACGCCGACCCGCAGTATTTT
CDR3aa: CASSYRGDADPQYF

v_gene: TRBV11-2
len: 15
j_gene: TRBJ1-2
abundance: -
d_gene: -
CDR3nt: TGTGCCAGCAGCTTAGAACGACTCCCTAACTATGGCTACACCTTC
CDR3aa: CASSLERLPNYGYTF

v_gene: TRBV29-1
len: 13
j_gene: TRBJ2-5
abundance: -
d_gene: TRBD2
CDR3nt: TGCAGCGTTAGTAGCGGGGGGCAAGAGACCCAGTACTTC
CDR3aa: CSVSSGGQETQYF

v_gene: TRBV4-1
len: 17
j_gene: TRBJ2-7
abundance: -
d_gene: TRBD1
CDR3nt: TGCGCCAGCAGCCAAGCGAGGACAGGGGGCGCGTCCTACGAGCAGTACTTC
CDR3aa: CASSQARTGGASYEQYF

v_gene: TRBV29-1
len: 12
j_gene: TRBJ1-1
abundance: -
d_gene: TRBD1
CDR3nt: TGCAGCGTGAAGGGACAGCAGTTTGAAGCTTTCTTT
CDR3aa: CSVKGQQFEAFF

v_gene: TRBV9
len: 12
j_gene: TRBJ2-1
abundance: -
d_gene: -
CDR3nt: TGTGCCAGCAGAGGGGGGGGTGCTGAGCAGTTCTTC
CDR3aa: CASRGGGAEQFF

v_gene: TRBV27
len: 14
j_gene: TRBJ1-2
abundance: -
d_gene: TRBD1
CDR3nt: TGTGCCAGCAGTCCTCGACAGGGTAGATCAAACTACACCTTC
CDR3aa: CASSPRQGRSNYTF

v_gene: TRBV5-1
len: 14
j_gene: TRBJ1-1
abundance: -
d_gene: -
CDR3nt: TGCGCCAGCAGCTTCGGAGGGGGGGACACTGAAGCTTTCTTT
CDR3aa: CASSFGGGDTEAFF